The T cell receptor beta chain described here comes from a study of CD8 T cells in ankylosing spondylitis. Findings and limits, study-wide: Some of these motif variants have turned up before, in reports on reactive arthritis synovial fluid and blood. Seemingly distinctive of ankylosing spondylitis blood was a TCR beta motif formed by eight highly homologous variants. Disease-associated clones were reportedly significantly overrepresented in matched ankylosing spondylitis synovial fluid.

As the method for making TCR beta libraries, quantitative 5'-RACE with molecular barcodes was used. Via MiXCR, TCRdb re-called the 5' RACE reads, giving one row per CDR3 protein. The sample has approximately 100,000 distinct CDR3 sequences; around 24% are singletons. There are 15 residues in the CDR3. J was trimmed by 7 bases and V by 5 bases; bases with no gene match: 9. Germline V gene sequence: CDR1 SGHTA, CDR2 FQGNSA. Points on this clonotype: Antigen unknown.

The chain recombines TRBV7-2 with TRBJ1-4; 8 bases agree with TRBD1. The receptor was derived from a male donor with ankylosing spondylitis. The sequencing sample was made of synovial fluid, either unsorted or a sorted T cell fraction (not recorded which). The CDR3 loop is CASSQDRGLTEKLFF. In DNA, the CDR3 is TGTGCCAGCAGCCAAGACAGGGGTCTGACTGAAAAACTGTTTTTT.